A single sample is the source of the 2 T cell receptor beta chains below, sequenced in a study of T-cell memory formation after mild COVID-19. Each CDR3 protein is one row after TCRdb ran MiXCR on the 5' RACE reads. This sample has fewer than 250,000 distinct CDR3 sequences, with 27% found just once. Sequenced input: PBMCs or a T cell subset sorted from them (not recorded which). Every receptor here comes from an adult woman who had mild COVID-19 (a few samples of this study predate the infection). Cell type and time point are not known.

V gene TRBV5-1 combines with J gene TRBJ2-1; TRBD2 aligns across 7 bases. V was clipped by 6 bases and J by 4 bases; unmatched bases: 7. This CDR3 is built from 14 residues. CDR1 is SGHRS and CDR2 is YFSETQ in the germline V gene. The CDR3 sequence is CASTPASGYNEQFF. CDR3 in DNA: TGCGCCAGCACACCAGCTAGCGGATACAATGAGCAGTTCTTC.

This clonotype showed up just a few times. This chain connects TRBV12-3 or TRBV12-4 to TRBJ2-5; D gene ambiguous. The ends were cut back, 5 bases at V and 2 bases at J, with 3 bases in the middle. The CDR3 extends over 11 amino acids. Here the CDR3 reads CASSEQETQYF. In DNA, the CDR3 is TGTGCCAGCAGTGAACAAGAGACCCAGTACTTC.